This T cell receptor (beta chain) was recorded in a study of cytomegalovirus exposure and HLA in healthy donors. Regarding the study as a whole: Certain sequence variants were highly shared and formed a cluster, and this cluster was likely a sequencing artifact. The classifier was said to identify cytomegalovirus status with high specificity and sensitivity. Generally TCR sequences proved uncommon, though certain public TCRs appeared in numerous donors.

Comments on this clone: Its target is unknown.

Both 60 Vbeta primers and 13 Jbeta primers went into the PCR. The table came from immunoSEQ multiplex PCR; TCRdb's copy has only in-frame clones and leaves some out. The table records roughly 130,000 clones, roughly 76% of them present only once. Germline V lookup: CDR1 SGHTA, CDR2 FQGNSA. V was cut by 4 bases and J by 5 bases, with 11 bases left in between. This CDR3 has 14 amino acids. Sequenced: PBMCs. The chain recombines TRBV7-2 with TRBJ2-2; D is unresolved. This TCR was sampled from a man younger than 40 in good health and CMV-seronegative. CDR3 residues: CASSSMITTGELFF. CDR3 DNA: TGTGCCAGCAGCTCAATGATAACAACCGGGGAGCTGTTTTTT.